This T cell receptor (beta chain) emerged from a study of identical twins. Notes on the study in general: In zero-insertion analyses, partial confounding could arise from invariant MAIT and iNKT cells.

The sample holds a few counts of this clonotype. The antigen remains undetermined. In TCRdb, the 5' RACE reads were re-called with MiXCR into one record per CDR3 protein. The profile shows hundreds of thousands of distinct CDR3 sequences, less than 25% of them singletons. These same records also appear under a second study, on T cells expressing NK-cell markers. That investigation notes: Expanded clones of NKG2C+ T cells had an unclear HCMV specificity.

Material: PBMCs. The receptor was derived from a woman younger than 35 in good health.

The DNA for the CDR3 is TGCAGTGCTAGCGGAGCAGTCACACTACCCTACGAGCAGTACTTC. It specifies CSASGAVTLPYEQYF. The chain has TRBV20-1 and TRBJ2-7; D remains ambiguous. The germline CDR1 and CDR2 sequences are DFQATT and SNEGSKA (reference sequence). The CDR3 is made up of 15 amino acids. V was shortened by 3 bases and J by 2 bases, with 17 bases between the two germline ends.